This T cell receptor beta chain was found in a study of cytomegalovirus exposure and HLA in healthy donors. Study-wide results and caveats: Reportedly, HLA-A and HLA-B alleles of most subjects were accurately predicted from TCR beta. When presence/absence was analysed, sequencing depth was taken to be roughly uniform across donors.

The germline V gene has CDR1 GTSNPN and CDR2 SVGIG (reference sequence). This CDR3 contains 14 residues. J was trimmed by 4 bases and V by 3 bases; bases with no gene match: 3. This clone was counted between two and nine times. Its antigen is not identified. PCR primers comprised 60 Vbeta and 13 Jbeta primers. Assay used: immunoSEQ multiplex PCR; TCRdb lists only in-frame clones, some missing. The sample includes 130,000 to 150,000 clones, roughly 79% of them seen just once. V usage is TRBV30 and J usage is TRBJ2-1, with 10 bases fitting TRBD1. The receptor's source is a male donor in good health and CMV-seronegative. The sequencing input was PBMCs. The CDR3 DNA reads TGTGCCTGGAGCTCGGACAGGGGGTACAATGAGCAGTTCTTC. It is translated as CAWSSDRGYNEQFF.